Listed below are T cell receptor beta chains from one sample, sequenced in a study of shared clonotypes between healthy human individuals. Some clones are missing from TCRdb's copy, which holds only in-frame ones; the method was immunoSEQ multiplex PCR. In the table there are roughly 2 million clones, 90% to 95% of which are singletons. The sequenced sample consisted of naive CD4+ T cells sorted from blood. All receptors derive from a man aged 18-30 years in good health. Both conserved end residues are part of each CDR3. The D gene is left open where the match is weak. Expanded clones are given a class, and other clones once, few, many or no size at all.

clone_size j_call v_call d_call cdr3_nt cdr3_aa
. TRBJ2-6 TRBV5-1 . TGCGCCAGCAGCCTCGAGTCTGGGGCCAACGTCCTGACTTTC CASSLESGANVLTF
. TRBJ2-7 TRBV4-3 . TGCGCCAGCAGCCAAGAGGGCGGCCCCTACGAGCAGTACTTC CASSQEGGPYEQYF
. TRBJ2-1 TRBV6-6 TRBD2 TGTGCCACCAAGCGGGAGGGGGGGAATGAGCAGTTCTTC CATKREGGNEQFF
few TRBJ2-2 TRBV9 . TGTGCCAGCAGCGTAGGCGGGGAGCTGTTTTTT CASSVGGELFF
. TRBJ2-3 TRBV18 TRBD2 TGTGCCAGCTCACCAGGGACTAGGCTTACAGATACGCAGTATTTT CASSPGTRLTDTQYF
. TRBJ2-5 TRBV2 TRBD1 TGTGCCAGCAGCCTCCGACAGGGTCAGGGAGAGACCCAGTACTTC CASSLRQGQGETQYF
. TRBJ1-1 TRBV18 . TGTGCCAGCTCAGACGGAACGAACACTGAAGCTTTCTTT CASSDGTNTEAFF
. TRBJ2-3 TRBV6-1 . TGTGCCAGCAGTGGTGGGGGGAGCACAGATACGCAGTATTTT CASSGGGSTDTQYF
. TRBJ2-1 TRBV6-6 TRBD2 TGTGCCAGCAGCCCCAAGCGGGAGGGCCTCGGTGAGCAGTTCTTC CASSPKREGLGEQFF
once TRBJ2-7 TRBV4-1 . TGCGCCAGCAGCCCTAACGGGGCGAACTACGAGCAGTACTTC CASSPNGANYEQYF
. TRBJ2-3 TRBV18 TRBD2 TGTGCCAGCTCACCCTATCCTAGCGGCCTCACAGATACGCAGTATTTT CASSPYPSGLTDTQYF
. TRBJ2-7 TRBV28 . TGTGCCAGCACCCCCCGGCTAGTCTACGAGCAGTACTTC CASTPRLVYEQYF
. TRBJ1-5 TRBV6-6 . TGTGCCAGCAGCGCGACTGGGCCCCAGCATTTT CASSATGPQHF
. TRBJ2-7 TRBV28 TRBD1 TGTGCCAGCTTACAGGGGTTCCCCTACGAGCAGTACTTC CASLQGFPYEQYF
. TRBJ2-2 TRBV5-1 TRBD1 TGCGCCAGCAGCTTGACAGGGGGAGCGAACACCGGGGAGCTGTTTTTT CASSLTGGANTGELFF